The rows below give T cell receptor beta chains drawn from one sample of a study of pediatric ulcerative colitis. Measured with immunoSEQ multiplex PCR; TCRdb has only the in-frame clones, and not every one. This table holds about 37,000 clones, roughly 70% found once. Material: gut tissue. All receptors come from a boy between 10 and 17 years old with severe ulcerative colitis. Both conserved end residues are part of each CDR3. The D gene is left open where the match is weak. Clone sizes are given selectively: once, few, many, or a class where the clone is expanded.

d_gene | abundance | j_gene | v_gene | CDR3nt | CDR3aa
. | . | TRBJ2-2 | TRBV5-5 | TGTGCCAGCAGCTTTAGAGACAAGGACACCGGGGAGCTGTTTTTT | CASSFRDKDTGELFF
. | . | TRBJ1-4 | TRBV5-1 | TGCGCCAGCAGCTTGGGTGGGGGTGAAAAACTGTTTTTT | CASSLGGGEKLFF
. | once | TRBJ2-1 | TRBV30 | TGTGCCTGGAGCCGGGGTGGGACCTACAATGAGCAGTTCTTC | CAWSRGGTYNEQFF
TRBD2 | . | TRBJ2-5 | TRBV5-1 | TGCGCCAGCAGCCCGGGTCCTAGCGGGGGGTTCCAAGAGACCCAGTACTTC | CASSPGPSGGFQETQYF
. | . | TRBJ2-7 | TRBV2 | TGTGCCAGCAGCGCCCGCCCCTTCTACGAGCAGTACTTC | CASSARPFYEQYF
TRBD1 | . | TRBJ2-1 | TRBV5-6 | TGTGCCAGCAGCCACACAGGGGGAAATGAGCAGTTCTTC | CASSHTGGNEQFF
. | . | TRBJ1-1 | TRBV18 | TGTGCCAGCTCACCCGACCCAAGAGGCACTGAAGCTTTCTTT | CASSPDPRGTEAFF
. | once | TRBJ2-5 | TRBV2 | TGTGCCAGCAACTTAGTGGGGGGCAGGGGAGAGACCCAGTACTTC | CASNLVGGRGETQYF
. | . | TRBJ2-1 | TRBV7-8 | TGTGCCAGCAGTCAGAGGGCAGTGGGGGCGGTTAGGGAGCAGTTCTTC | CASSQRAVGAVREQFF
. | . | TRBJ1-2 | TRBV5-4 | TGTGCCAGCAGCTTGGTCACCGAATACTATGGCTACACCTTC | CASSLVTEYYGYTF
. | . | TRBJ2-7 | TRBV5-4 | TGTGCCAGCAGCTTTAATTGGTCCACTCAAGCCTACGAGCAGTACTTC | CASSFNWSTQAYEQYF
. | . | TRBJ2-7 | TRBV7-6 | TGTGCCAGCAGCTTAAACAGTCTACGCGAGCAGTACTTC | CASSLNSLREQYF
. | . | TRBJ1-1 | TRBV4-1 | TGCGCCAGCAGCCCAAACAGAGGATGGGCTTTCTTT | CASSPNRGWAFF
. | . | TRBJ2-1 | TRBV6-1 | TGTGCCAGCAGGTTCCGGGACTTTGCCAATGAGCAGTTCTTC | CASRFRDFANEQFF
TRBD2 | few | TRBJ2-1 | TRBV5-4 | TGTGCCAGCAGCTTAGGGTCTGCGGGGGACCCCTACAATGAGCAGTTCTTC | CASSLGSAGDPYNEQFF
. | . | TRBJ2-1 | TRBV5-1 | TGCGCCAGCAGCTCGGAACCGCCGACAGTATCCTACAATGAGCAGTTCTTC | CASSSEPPTVSYNEQFF
. | . | TRBJ1-6 | TRBV28 | TGTGCCAGCAGTTCCCATCGACAGTCGGATTCACCCCTCCACTTT | CASSSHRQSDSPLHF
. | . | TRBJ1-2 | TRBV1 | TGCACCAGCAGCCAAGTGACAGGGCGTGCGTCCGAAGGCTACACCTTC | CTSSQVTGRASEGYTF
. | . | TRBJ1-5 | TRBV5-1 | TGCGCCAGCAGATTGCGATTTCGCAATCAGCCCCAGCATTTT | CASRLRFRNQPQHF
. | . | TRBJ1-1 | TRBV28 | TGTGCCAGCAGTTCATTACCGGGACAACAAGACCGTTTGAACACTGAAGCTTTCTTT | CASSSLPGQQDRLNTEAFF
TRBD1 | . | TRBJ1-2 | TRBV29-1 | TGCAGCGTCGCCGGGACAGGGTCCCATGGCTACACCTTC | CSVAGTGSHGYTF
. | . | TRBJ2-6 | TRBV2 | TGTGCCAGCAGAGAAACACACTCTGGGGCCAACGTCCTGACTTTC | CASRETHSGANVLTF
. | . | TRBJ1-4 | TRBV19 | TGTGCCAGTAGTATAGGAGGAGGAAGGAATAATGAAAAACTGTTTTTT | CASSIGGGRNNEKLFF
TRBD1 | . | TRBJ2-5 | TRBV5-1 | TGCGCCAGCAGCTCAGGGACAGGGTCCGAGACCCAGTACTTC | CASSSGTGSETQYF
. | once | TRBJ2-5 | TRBV5-1 | TGCGCCAGCAGCTTCGGTGGGGGGGCCCAAGAGACCCAGTACTTC | CASSFGGGAQETQYF
. | . | TRBJ2-7 | TRBV2 | TGTGCCAGTTCCTTGGGCTACGAGCAGTACTTC | CASSLGYEQYF
TRBD1 | . | TRBJ1-2 | TRBV29-1 | TGCAGCGTTGAAAGCGGGACAGGGAATTTCGGCGGGGCCTATGGCTACACCTTC | CSVESGTGNFGGAYGYTF